This T cell receptor beta chain came from a study of T cell repertoires in cytomegalovirus infection. Looking at the study overall: Public signatures in TCR beta pointed to CMV infection and matching HLA type.

This clonotype was observed a few times. The antigen remains unidentified. The V gene end was trimmed by 2 bases and the J gene end by 2 bases; junction bases not matched to a gene: 6. The CDR3 is 15 amino acids. Germline loops: CDR1 SGHDT, CDR2 YYEEEE. Each CDR3 protein gets one entry after TCRdb re-called the reads with MiXCR. The top ten clones hold 8.7% of a sample with about 400,000 distinct CDR3 sequences, 15% to 20% of them seen once. General study points: It was HLA-C-restricted CMV-specific TCR beta clonotypes that dominated the response ex vivo. Identification of carriers of CMV plus the relevant HLA was achieved through cumulative public TCR beta family frequency.

The clonotype comes from a human donor in good health (CMV status not recorded). Some clones in this sample may be carry-over from other donors' samples. The sequencing sample was made of PBMCs. The chain uses TRBV5-6 and TRBJ2-5, with 7 positions matching TRBD1. The CDR3 loop reads CASSLTSGQQETQYF. DNA of the CDR3: TGTGCCAGCAGCTTAACCTCGGGACAGCAAGAGACCCAGTACTTC.